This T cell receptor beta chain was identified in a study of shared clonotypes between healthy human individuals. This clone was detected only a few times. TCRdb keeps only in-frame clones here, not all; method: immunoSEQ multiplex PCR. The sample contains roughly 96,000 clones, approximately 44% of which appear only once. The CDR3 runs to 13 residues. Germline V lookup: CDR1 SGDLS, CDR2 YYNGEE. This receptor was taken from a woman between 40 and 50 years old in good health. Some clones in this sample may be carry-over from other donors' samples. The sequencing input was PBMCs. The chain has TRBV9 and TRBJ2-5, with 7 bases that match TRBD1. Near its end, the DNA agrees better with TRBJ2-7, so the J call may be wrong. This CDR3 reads CASSVGGGGEQYF. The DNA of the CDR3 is TGTGCCAGCAGCGTAGGAGGGGGCGGCGAGCAGTACTTC.